This paragraph reports one TCR beta chain. Its target is not known. Germline V gives CDR1 SGHRS, CDR2 YFSETQ. Trimming took 5 bases from V and 4 from J; bases not matched to a gene: 13. This CDR3 spans 17 amino acids. These data come from a study of cytomegalovirus exposure and HLA in healthy donors. Study summary: Among the approximately 380 donors who were genotyped, over 70% fell in the genetic ancestry cluster that is associated with self-reported Caucasian donors.

Use of 60 Vbeta and 13 Jbeta primers characterized the PCR. Measured with immunoSEQ multiplex PCR; TCRdb has only the in-frame clones, and not every one. The data hold roughly 150,000 clones, with approximately 88% observed a single time. General study points: The study recorded 150 to 200 TCR beta chains that were cytomegalovirus-associated. Later analysis suggested links between common viral pathogens and several top significant clusters. In a later analysis, TCR beta V- and J-gene trimming was associated with a missense DCLRE1C variant.

The TCR sequence derives from a man aged 30-40 years in good health and CMV-seronegative. Sequences were obtained from PBMCs. V and J are TRBV5-1 and TRBJ2-5; 11 nucleotides match TRBD2. In DNA, the CDR3 is TGCGCCAGCAGTCCTCAACTAGCGGGGGCCTTCATAGAGACCCAGTACTTC. It encodes CASSPQLAGAFIETQYF.